This T cell receptor (beta chain) was documented in a study of blood T cell repertoires in COVID-19. Study background: Samples taken during acute and convalescent COVID-19 were collected in the United States, Italy and Spain. The analysed material was cDNA or gDNA that came from T cells, B-cell-depleted T cells, or PBMCs.

Methods used by the authors: Amplification with reference gene primers provided the estimates of nucleated cell counts. The table came from immunoSEQ multiplex PCR; TCRdb's copy has only in-frame clones and leaves some out. For V, J and clone size, that table is used; D and trimming come from the DNA. The sample holds around 150,000 clones, 85% seen once. This receptor was taken from a human donor with acute or convalescent COVID-19. The donor label of this sample is uncertain. The sequenced material came from peripheral blood.

Here the CDR3 reads CASSPARGRQETQYF. In nucleotides, the CDR3 is TGCGCCAGCAGCCCGGCCAGGGGTCGGCAAGAGACCCAGTACTTC. This chain joins TRBV5-1 and TRBJ2-5; TRBD1 might be the D (6 bases). This CDR3 is 15 amino acids long. Trimming took 4 bases from V and 2 from J, leaving 15 bases between them. In germline, CDR1 is SGHRS, CDR2 YFSETQ.